This TCR beta chain was retrieved from a study of cytomegalovirus exposure and HLA in healthy donors. In the study overall: HLA-typed donors were the source of about 85 million unique TCRs, which an early data release held. Whole-study findings and limits: 164 TCR beta chains were listed as cytomegalovirus-associated. Excluded were some V segments that proved indistinguishable, including TRBV6-2 and TRBV6-3.

A multiplex PCR was run with 60 Vbeta primers and 13 Jbeta primers. As handled by the study authors: Later, an analysis found roughly 80 million unique TCR beta chains, and about 10 million of these were shared. Here immunoSEQ multiplex PCR was the method, and the copy in TCRdb shows in-frame clones only, minus some. That table supplies the V and J calls and clone size; D and trimming were determined from the DNA. The profile covers 150,000 to 200,000 clones, with 70% to 85% appearing a single time and around 3.5% taken by the ten largest. With respect to this clone: What it recognizes is unknown.

The ends were cut back, 10 bases at V and 3 bases at J, with 13 bases in the middle. CDR3 length: 12 residues. This chain links TRBV6-7 with TRBJ2-7; D may be TRBD1 (5 bases). TRBV6-7 is annotated as an ORF whose role is uncertain. Sequencing was performed on PBMCs. The clonotype was recovered from a young man in good health and CMV-seropositive. CDR3 amino acids: CAMGQGSYEQYF. DNA of the CDR3: TGTGCCATGGGGCAGGGAAGCTACGAGCAGTACTTC.